A selection of T cell receptor beta chains follows, all from one sample in a study of T-cell memory formation after mild COVID-19. One entry per CDR3 protein results from TCRdb running MiXCR on the 5' RACE reads. The repertoire has hundreds of thousands of distinct CDR3 sequences, under 8.5% of them found once; the top ten carry about 20%. The sample comprised PBMCs or a T cell subset sorted from them (not recorded which). The receptors were sampled from a young man who had mild COVID-19 (a few samples of this study predate the infection). Cell type and time point are not known. Each CDR3 is given with its conserved first and last residue. The order of the fields is clone size, J gene, D gene, V gene, CDR3 DNA, CDR3 protein. D genes are given only for firm matches. A clone size is listed for some rows: how often the clone was seen (once, few, many), or a class if it is expanded.

clone size: many; J gene: TRBJ2-1; D gene: .; V gene: TRBV7-9; CDR3 DNA: TGTGCCAGCAGCCCCCTCCCCCTAGAGCAGTTCTTC; CDR3 protein: CASSPLPLEQFF
clone size: .; J gene: TRBJ2-2; D gene: TRBD1; V gene: TRBV9; CDR3 DNA: TGTGCCAGCAGCACTACCGGGACAGTGAACACCGGGGAGCTGTTTTTT; CDR3 protein: CASSTTGTVNTGELFF
clone size: few; J gene: TRBJ1-6; D gene: .; V gene: TRBV20-1; CDR3 DNA: TGCAGTGCTACCCTAGAGGGTCGAAATAATTCACCCCTCCACTTT; CDR3 protein: CSATLEGRNNSPLHF
clone size: few; J gene: TRBJ2-3; D gene: TRBD1; V gene: TRBV5-1; CDR3 DNA: TGCGCCAGCAGCTCGATTACCGGGACAGGGTCAGATACGCAGTATTTT; CDR3 protein: CASSSITGTGSDTQYF
clone size: few; J gene: TRBJ1-2; D gene: TRBD1; V gene: TRBV5-6; CDR3 DNA: TGTGCCAGCAGCGCTGAGACAGGGAACTATGGCTACACCTTC; CDR3 protein: CASSAETGNYGYTF
clone size: .; J gene: TRBJ2-7; D gene: .; V gene: TRBV7-2; CDR3 DNA: TGTGCCAGCAGCACACAGGGAGAGGGCGAGCAGTACTTC; CDR3 protein: CASSTQGEGEQYF
clone size: few; J gene: TRBJ1-6; D gene: .; V gene: TRBV4-1; CDR3 DNA: TGCGCCAGCAGCCAAGGGTTGGGGCCACCCCTCCACTTT; CDR3 protein: CASSQGLGPPLHF
clone size: few; J gene: TRBJ2-3; D gene: .; V gene: TRBV4-1; CDR3 DNA: TGCGCCAGCAGCCAAGAAGAAAGGGACGGTACGCAGTATTTT; CDR3 protein: CASSQEERDGTQYF
clone size: .; J gene: TRBJ2-2; D gene: TRBD2; V gene: TRBV10-3; CDR3 DNA: TGTGCCATCCAGGGACTAGCGGACGGGGAGCTGTTTTTT; CDR3 protein: CAIQGLADGELFF
clone size: few; J gene: TRBJ1-6; D gene: .; V gene: TRBV27; CDR3 DNA: TGTGCCAGCAGTTTTGGGGCTGGTTCACCCCTCCACTTT; CDR3 protein: CASSFGAGSPLHF
clone size: many; J gene: TRBJ1-6; D gene: .; V gene: TRBV5-1; CDR3 DNA: TGCGCCAGCAGCACAGACGATAATTCACCCCTCCACTTT; CDR3 protein: CASSTDDNSPLHF
clone size: few; J gene: TRBJ1-1; D gene: .; V gene: TRBV3-1; CDR3 DNA: TGTGCCAGCAGCCATGACAGTTCCTCGGCTTTCTTT; CDR3 protein: CASSHDSSSAFF
clone size: few; J gene: TRBJ1-5; D gene: .; V gene: TRBV27; CDR3 DNA: TGTGCCAGCAGAGGCGGGGAAATTCAGCCCCAGCATTTT; CDR3 protein: CASRGGEIQPQHF
clone size: many; J gene: TRBJ2-5; D gene: TRBD1; V gene: TRBV7-9; CDR3 DNA: TGTGCCAGCAGCTTGGGACAGGCAGTAGAGACCCAGTACTTC; CDR3 protein: CASSLGQAVETQYF
clone size: .; J gene: TRBJ2-1; D gene: TRBD2; V gene: TRBV2; CDR3 DNA: TGTGCCAGCAAGAAGATAGCGGGGGTCTCCTACAATGAGCAGTTCTTC; CDR3 protein: CASKKIAGVSYNEQFF
clone size: few; J gene: TRBJ2-1; D gene: .; V gene: TRBV24-1; CDR3 DNA: TGTGCCACCAGTGATTTGGGGGGGGCTTCCTACAATGAGCAGTTCTTC; CDR3 protein: CATSDLGGASYNEQFF
clone size: .; J gene: TRBJ1-2; D gene: .; V gene: TRBV20-1; CDR3 DNA: TGCAGTGCTCCCCGTAGGGGGGATTATAACTATGGCTACACCTTC; CDR3 protein: CSAPRRGDYNYGYTF
clone size: few; J gene: TRBJ2-1; D gene: TRBD2; V gene: TRBV10-3; CDR3 DNA: TGTGCCATCTCCCCCGGAGCGGGGGGAAGTGCTGAGCAGTTCTTC; CDR3 protein: CAISPGAGGSAEQFF
clone size: few; J gene: TRBJ2-1; D gene: TRBD1; V gene: TRBV4-1; CDR3 DNA: TGCGCCAGCAGCCAGGGGGACAGGTCCTTCAGCTCCTACAATGAGCAGTTCTTC; CDR3 protein: CASSQGDRSFSSYNEQFF
clone size: few; J gene: TRBJ1-6; D gene: TRBD1; V gene: TRBV24-1; CDR3 DNA: TGTGCCACCAGTGATTTGGGTTGGATCGGCGACAGGGTAGAGTCACCCCTCCACTTT; CDR3 protein: CATSDLGWIGDRVESPLHF
clone size: few; J gene: TRBJ2-7; D gene: TRBD1; V gene: TRBV5-1; CDR3 DNA: TGCGCCAGCAGGCCGACAGGGGAAAAAGCAGCTGCCTACGAGCAGTACTTC; CDR3 protein: CASRPTGEKAAAYEQYF
clone size: few; J gene: TRBJ2-4; D gene: .; V gene: TRBV6-5; CDR3 DNA: TGTGCCAGCAGTTACGATGGCAAAAACATTCAGTACTTC; CDR3 protein: CASSYDGKNIQYF
clone size: many; J gene: TRBJ2-5; D gene: TRBD2; V gene: TRBV3-1; CDR3 DNA: TGTGCCAGCAGCCAGATTAGCGGGGAAGAGACCCAGTACTTC; CDR3 protein: CASSQISGEETQYF
clone size: .; J gene: TRBJ2-3; D gene: .; V gene: TRBV28; CDR3 DNA: TGTGCCAGCAGTTCCCCGACTAGGGGAGAGCCCACAGATACGCAGTATTTT; CDR3 protein: CASSSPTRGEPTDTQYF
clone size: .; J gene: TRBJ1-4; D gene: .; V gene: TRBV7-9; CDR3 DNA: TGTGCCAGCATCAAAGGAACTGGTGAAAAACTGTTTTTT; CDR3 protein: CASIKGTGEKLFF
clone size: few; J gene: TRBJ1-5; D gene: TRBD1; V gene: TRBV18; CDR3 DNA: TGTGCCAGCTCACCCGGACAGGGGGCATCAAATCAGCCCCAGCATTTT; CDR3 protein: CASSPGQGASNQPQHF
clone size: few; J gene: TRBJ2-2; D gene: TRBD1; V gene: TRBV5-6; CDR3 DNA: TGTGCCAGCAGGGATACAGGGGGCGACACCGGGGAGCTGTTTTTT; CDR3 protein: CASRDTGGDTGELFF
clone size: few; J gene: TRBJ1-5; D gene: .; V gene: TRBV7-2; CDR3 DNA: TGTGCCAGCAGCTTCACGGTTTGGCAGCCCCAGCATTTT; CDR3 protein: CASSFTVWQPQHF
clone size: few; J gene: TRBJ2-1; D gene: TRBD2; V gene: TRBV7-9; CDR3 DNA: TGTGCCAGCAGCCCACCGACTAGCGGGGGGAATGAGCAGTTCTTC; CDR3 protein: CASSPPTSGGNEQFF
clone size: .; J gene: TRBJ1-1; D gene: .; V gene: TRBV5-1; CDR3 DNA: TGCGCCAGCAGCCTCCAGCCGGGGCGGACGGCGAGCACTGAAGCTTTCTTT; CDR3 protein: CASSLQPGRTASTEAFF
clone size: .; J gene: TRBJ2-7; D gene: TRBD1; V gene: TRBV5-1; CDR3 DNA: TGCGCCAGCAGCTTTCAGGGACAGGGGTTCGACGAGCAGTACTTC; CDR3 protein: CASSFQGQGFDEQYF
clone size: few; J gene: TRBJ2-5; D gene: .; V gene: TRBV20-1; CDR3 DNA: TGCAGTGCGACCCCTTCGGAAGGGATCTGGGAGACCCAGTACTTC; CDR3 protein: CSATPSEGIWETQYF
clone size: few; J gene: TRBJ2-5; D gene: TRBD2; V gene: TRBV28; CDR3 DNA: TGTGCCAGCAGGCCGACTAGCGGGGGGCGCGAGACCCAGTACTTC; CDR3 protein: CASRPTSGGRETQYF
clone size: few; J gene: TRBJ2-3; D gene: .; V gene: TRBV6-6; CDR3 DNA: TGTGCCAGCAGCTACGGGACTTTGACAGATACGCAGTATTTT; CDR3 protein: CASSYGTLTDTQYF
clone size: many; J gene: TRBJ2-1; D gene: TRBD1; V gene: TRBV5-1; CDR3 DNA: TGCGCCAGCAGCGCCGGACAGGGGGTCTATGAGCAGTTCTTC; CDR3 protein: CASSAGQGVYEQFF
clone size: few; J gene: TRBJ2-3; D gene: .; V gene: TRBV7-2; CDR3 DNA: TGTGCCAGCAGCTTAGCGGGGAGGTCAGATACGCAGTATTTT; CDR3 protein: CASSLAGRSDTQYF
clone size: few; J gene: TRBJ2-1; D gene: .; V gene: TRBV5-1; CDR3 DNA: TGCGCCAGCAAATACCCTACAGGGCTCAATGAGCAGTTCTTC; CDR3 protein: CASKYPTGLNEQFF
clone size: many; J gene: TRBJ1-5; D gene: TRBD1; V gene: TRBV4-2; CDR3 DNA: TGTGCCAGCAGCCAAGATCTGCAGGGGGCTTATCAGCCCCAGCATTTT; CDR3 protein: CASSQDLQGAYQPQHF
clone size: many; J gene: TRBJ2-7; D gene: TRBD1; V gene: TRBV7-9; CDR3 DNA: TGTGCCAGCAGCCAACGGACAGGGAGCTACGAGCAGTACTTC; CDR3 protein: CASSQRTGSYEQYF
clone size: .; J gene: TRBJ2-1; D gene: TRBD2; V gene: TRBV5-1; CDR3 DNA: TGCGCCAGCGGACTAGCGGGGGGGCGGATGGACAATGAGCAGTTCTTC; CDR3 protein: CASGLAGGRMDNEQFF
clone size: .; J gene: TRBJ2-7; D gene: .; V gene: TRBV15; CDR3 DNA: TGTGCCACCAGCAGAGGTACGAGCTCCTACGAGCAGTACTTC; CDR3 protein: CATSRGTSSYEQYF
clone size: few; J gene: TRBJ2-1; D gene: TRBD2; V gene: TRBV27; CDR3 DNA: TGTGCCAGCTCGGCCCTGGCGGGGGGTGGTAATGAGCAGTTCTTC; CDR3 protein: CASSALAGGGNEQFF
clone size: .; J gene: TRBJ2-3; D gene: .; V gene: TRBV6-1; CDR3 DNA: TGTGCCAGCATGCCCGCCCGGGATACGCAGTATTTT; CDR3 protein: CASMPARDTQYF
clone size: few; J gene: TRBJ2-5; D gene: .; V gene: TRBV6-1; CDR3 DNA: TGTGCCAGCGGGGCCCCCGGGGGTCAAGAGACCCAGTACTTC; CDR3 protein: CASGAPGGQETQYF
clone size: many; J gene: TRBJ2-7; D gene: .; V gene: TRBV5-1; CDR3 DNA: TGCGCCAGCAGCTTGACAGGCACCTACGAGCAGTACTTC; CDR3 protein: CASSLTGTYEQYF
clone size: many; J gene: TRBJ2-3; D gene: TRBD2; V gene: TRBV5-1; CDR3 DNA: TGCGCCAGCAGCCCAGCGGGGCTTGGAAACACAGATACGCAGTATTTT; CDR3 protein: CASSPAGLGNTDTQYF
clone size: few; J gene: TRBJ2-3; D gene: .; V gene: TRBV2; CDR3 DNA: TGTGCCAGCAGTGTTCGGGGACACACAGATACGCAGTATTTT; CDR3 protein: CASSVRGHTDTQYF
clone size: few; J gene: TRBJ2-5; D gene: .; V gene: TRBV19; CDR3 DNA: TGTGCCAGTAGTAGTCGGAGGGCTTCAGAGACCCAGTACTTC; CDR3 protein: CASSSRRASETQYF
clone size: few; J gene: TRBJ1-2; D gene: .; V gene: TRBV27; CDR3 DNA: TGTGCCAGCTTTGGGACAACCCTGAACTTC; CDR3 protein: CASFGTTLNF
clone size: .; J gene: TRBJ1-1; D gene: .; V gene: TRBV5-1; CDR3 DNA: TGCGCCAGCAGCGAGTTCGGGGGATCCACTGAAGCTTTCTTT; CDR3 protein: CASSEFGGSTEAFF
clone size: .; J gene: TRBJ1-1; D gene: TRBD1; V gene: TRBV11-2; CDR3 DNA: TGTGCCAGCAGCTTAGGAAGGGGGCAACGGTTGAGAAACACTGAAGCTTTCTTT; CDR3 protein: CASSLGRGQRLRNTEAFF
clone size: .; J gene: TRBJ2-1; D gene: TRBD2; V gene: TRBV18; CDR3 DNA: TGTGCCAGCTCACCTCCGTCCTTAGCGGGGGGGTACGAGCAGTTCTTC; CDR3 protein: CASSPPSLAGGYEQFF